Shown below are 12 T cell receptor beta chains from a single sample sequenced in a study of Graves' ophthalmopathy and Graves' hyperthyroidism. The TCR beta CDR3 regions underwent amplification from RNA transcripts. HTBI-primed RT-PCR formed the first round, and a multiplex PCR formed the second. TCRdb analysed the multiplex PCR reads with MiXCR anew, one entry per CDR3 protein. The data contain some 520,000 distinct CDR3 sequences, over 13% of them singletons. Sequencing was performed on blood. These receptors all stem from a woman aged 30 to 39 with Graves' ophthalmopathy.

This clonotype appeared many times. The chain links TRBV27 to TRBJ2-7; perhaps TRBD1 as D (5 bases). The CDR3 extends over 13 amino acids. V was pared by 5 bases and J by 6 bases, with 14 bases between. CDR1 is MNHEY, CDR2 SMNVEV, per germline (reference sequence). In nucleotides, the CDR3 is TGTGCCAGCAGTCATCCAGGGATGGGCGAGCAGTACTTC. Protein sequence: CASSHPGMGEQYF.

This clonotype was seen repeatedly, ten times or more. The chain combines TRBV5-1 with TRBJ2-1; 11 nucleotides agree with TRBD1. The CDR3 runs 15 residues. V lost 3 bases and J lost 7; bases outside the gene matches: 6. Germline V gene data show CDR1 as SGHRS and CDR2 as YFSETQ. The CDR3 loop is CASSYGQGARNEQFF. The CDR3 DNA sequence: TGCGCCAGCAGCTACGGACAGGGGGCGCGAAATGAGCAGTTCTTC.

The chain employs TRBV28 and TRBJ2-7; 12 bases are a match to TRBD2. The trim removed 6 bases at V and 4 bases at J, leaving 10 bases unmatched. Germline CDR1 is MDHEN and CDR2 is SYDVKM. This CDR3 comprises 16 residues. The CDR3 DNA reads as TGTGCCAGCAGCCCCCACCGACTAGCGGGGGATTACGAGCAGTACTTC. Amino acid sequence: CASSPHRLAGDYEQYF. Looking up the rest from reference TRBV28 and TRBJ2-7 gives the full variable domain: DVKVTQSSRYLVKRTGEKVFLECVQDMDHENMFWYRQDPGLGLRLIYFSYDVKMKEKGDIPEGYSVSREKKERFSLILESASTNQTSMYLCASSPHRLAGDYEQYFGPGTRLTVT.

In regard to this clonotype: Being one base from a much bigger clone, this may be a read error. The chain joins TRBV19 to TRBJ1-2; maybe TRBD1 (5 bases). The germline V and J ends were trimmed by 2 bases and 4 bases, with 14 bases remaining between them. CDR1 and CDR2 from the germline V gene are LNHDA and SQIVND (reference sequence). This CDR3 has 15 residues. As DNA, the CDR3 is TGTGCCAGTAGTATATCAAGGGGCTGGGGCTATGGCTACACCTTC. Its translation: CASSISRGWGYGYTF.

This clonotype turned up a few times. This chain uses TRBV10-3 with TRBJ1-2; possible D gene TRBD1, 5 bases. Trimming took off 3 bases at V and 4 bases at J, with 18 bases between the two ends. The V gene's germline CDR1 is ENHRY and CDR2 SYGVKD. There are 16 residues in the CDR3. The CDR3 reads CAISESGGSGSYGYTF. Here the CDR3 DNA reads TGTGCCATCAGTGAATCGGGGGGGTCCGGGAGCTATGGCTACACCTTC.

This clonotype was observed a handful of times. The chain has TRBV5-1 and TRBJ2-1, with 9 positions matching TRBD1. V lost 4 bases and J lost 3; bases outside the gene matches: 8. The CDR3 is 16 amino acids. In germline, CDR1 is SGHRS, CDR2 YFSETQ. CDR3 sequence: CASSISGTGHYNEQFF. The CDR3 region has the DNA TGCGCCAGCAGCATATCCGGGACAGGGCACTACAATGAGCAGTTCTTC.

This clonotype has at least ten counts. V and J are TRBV12-5 and TRBJ1-1, with unresolved D. The CDR3 covers 15 residues. The V end was cut by 5 bases, the J end by 1 base, with 14 bases between. CDR1 and CDR2 (germline): LGHNT, FRNRAP. The DNA for the CDR3 is TGTGCTAGTGGTCCCCCCGACACTAGGAACACTGAAGCTTTCTTT. Amino acid sequence: CASGPPDTRNTEAFF.

V usage is TRBV29-1 and J usage is TRBJ2-7; 9 bases line up with TRBD1. CDR3 length equals 11 residues. After removal of 8 bases from V and 6 bases from J, the junction contained 5 bases not matched to a gene. Per germline, CDR1 SQVTM and CDR2 ANQGSEA. The CDR3 DNA sequence: TGCAGCTTCTGGACAGGGGCCGAGCAGTACTTC. Protein sequence: CSFWTGAEQYF.

Ten or more counts support this clonotype. This chain joins TRBV7-8 and TRBJ1-5, with D maybe TRBD1 (5 bases). CDR3 size: 14 residues. Germline values: CDR1 SGHVS, CDR2 FQNEAQ. V was clipped by 2 bases and J by 5 bases, with 10 bases between them. The CDR3 spells CASSLIGAHQPQHF. CDR3 in DNA: TGTGCCAGCAGCTTAATAGGGGCGCATCAGCCCCAGCATTTT.

In this sample, this clonotype turned up many times. The chain uses TRBV27 and TRBJ1-2; TRBD1 agrees at 8 bases. Trimming took 0 bases from V and 8 from J; bases not matched to a gene: 14. This CDR3 region has 17 residues. From germline, CDR1 is MNHEY and CDR2 SMNVEV (reference sequence). CDR3 DNA: TGTGCCAGCAGTTTATCGATTGCTGGGACAGGCGCTTACGGCTACACCTTC. Translation gives CASSLSIAGTGAYGYTF.

This clonotype was picked up many times. This chain connects TRBV12-3 or TRBV12-4 to TRBJ1-6, with TRBD1 identical over 8 bases. V shed 6 bases and J 6 bases; nucleotides not matched to a gene: 7. The length of the CDR3 is 15 residues. The CDR3, as DNA: TGTGCCAGCAGACCGACAGGGGCTCGTAATTCACCCCTCCACTTT. It specifies CASRPTGARNSPLHF.

Many counts were recorded for this clonotype. This chain uses TRBV15 with TRBJ2-5, with TRBD2 matching 14 bases. Germline CDR1 and CDR2: LNHNV and YYDKDF (reference sequence). The CDR3 loop spans 15 amino acids. V dropped 1 base and J dropped 5; count of bases not matched to a gene: 0. CDR3 sequence reads: CATSRGTSGRETQYF. The CDR3 coding sequence is TGTGCCACCAGCAGAGGGACTAGCGGGAGGGAGACCCAGTACTTC.